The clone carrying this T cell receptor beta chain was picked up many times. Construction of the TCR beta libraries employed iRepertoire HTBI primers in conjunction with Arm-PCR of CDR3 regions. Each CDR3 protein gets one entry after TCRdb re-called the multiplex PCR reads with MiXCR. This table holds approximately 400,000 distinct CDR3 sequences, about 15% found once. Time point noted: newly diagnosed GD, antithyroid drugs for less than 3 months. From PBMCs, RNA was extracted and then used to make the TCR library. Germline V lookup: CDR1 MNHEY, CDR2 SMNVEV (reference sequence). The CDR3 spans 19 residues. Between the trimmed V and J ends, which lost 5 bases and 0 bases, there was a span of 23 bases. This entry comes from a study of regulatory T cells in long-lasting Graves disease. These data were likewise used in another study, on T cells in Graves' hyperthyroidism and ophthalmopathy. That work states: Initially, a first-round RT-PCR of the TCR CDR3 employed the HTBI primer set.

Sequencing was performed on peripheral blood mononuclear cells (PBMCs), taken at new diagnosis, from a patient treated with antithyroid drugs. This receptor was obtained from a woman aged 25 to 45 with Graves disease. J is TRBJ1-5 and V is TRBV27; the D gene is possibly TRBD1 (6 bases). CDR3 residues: CASSPPRTDYDYSNQPQHF. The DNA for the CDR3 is TGTGCCAGCAGTCCCCCAAGGACAGACTACGATTATAGCAATCAGCCCCAGCATTTT.